This T cell receptor (beta chain) came from a study of blood T cell repertoires in COVID-19. Study in general: COVID-19 samples, acute and convalescent, were from the United States, Italy and Spain. Sources were T cells, B-cell-depleted T cells, or PBMCs; the material itself was cDNA or gDNA.

The assay was immunoSEQ multiplex PCR, and TCRdb's table has in-frame clones only and misses some. The sample records a few hundred thousand clones, about 82% being singletons. V lost 4 bases to trimming and J lost 5 bases; unmatched junction nucleotides: 11. The CDR3 spans 16 residues. Germline V gene data show CDR1 as MDHEN and CDR2 as SYDVKM. Sequenced material: peripheral blood. The receptor's source is a woman of 80 years or more with acute or convalescent COVID-19. The chain employs TRBV28 and TRBJ2-7; TRBD2 agrees at 10 bases. CDR3 region: CASSSPSSGSPHEQYF. DNA for the CDR3: TGTGCCAGCAGTTCACCGTCTAGCGGGAGTCCCCACGAGCAGTACTTC. Full variable domain (missing parts from reference TRBV28 and TRBJ2-7): DVKVTQSSRYLVKRTGEKVFLECVQDMDHENMFWYRQDPGLGLRLIYFSYDVKMKEKGDIPEGYSVSREKKERFSLILESASTNQTSMYLCASSSPSSGSPHEQYFGPGTRLTVT.